Detailed here is one TCR beta chain. Its antigen remains unidentified. No much larger clone exists at a distance of one base, and base qualities are not known. The data belong to a study of blood T cell repertoires in COVID-19 (dated by TCRdb to 2020 to 2021). Study-level background: The collaborator samples originated in the United States, Italy and Spain and spanned the acute and convalescent phases of COVID-19. The prospective study material was composed of cDNA or gDNA derived from T cells, B-cell-depleted T cells, or PBMCs. Deeply sampled blood TCRbeta repertoires from subjects exposed to, actively infected with, or recovered from COVID-19 were included in the dataset. The repertoires were released in a freely available public database intended as a resource for research on the immune response to SARS-CoV-2. The samples were drawn from two sources: the first 160 participants of the ongoing ImmuneRACE study, and 1,000 to 1,500 subjects contributed by 6 global collaborators. A de-identified subject ID, COVID-19 status, age in years and sex were almost always included in the sample metadata. Where available, HLA class I and class II types were obtained from metadata supplied by the sample provider rather than from assay-based typing. Points the paper makes about the study in general: The quantity of clinical and demographic metadata differed by source and by participant and was supplied without curation.

TCRbeta CDR3 regions were amplified from genomic DNA using the immunoSEQ Assay, a bias-controlled multiplex PCR. The source study handled its data this way. Nucleated cell counts per sample were estimated from amplification of reference gene primers within the assay. Sequence reads were collapsed and filtered to measure the absolute abundance of every unique TCRbeta CDR3 rearrangement. For each sample, productive Simpson clonality was calculated as the square root of Simpson's diversity index over productive rearrangements. TCRdb holds this immuneACCESS table with in-frame rearrangements only. Some clones are missing; in checked studies, unresolved V genes explain under half, and the rest has no known cause. That table supplies the V and J calls and clone size; D and trimming were determined from the DNA. Across this sample there are 55,000 to 75,000 clones, with less than 90% seen only once. The ten most abundant clones make up 15% to 20% of the sample.

At one collaborating source in Seattle, patients were enrolled during active infection and were followed longitudinally through the course of disease. Collaborating institutions collected whole blood in K2EDTA tubes following their own protocols. For TCRbeta analysis, collaborator samples were shipped as frozen whole blood, as isolated PBMCs, or as DNA extracted from either sample type. Taken from cysteine to phenylalanine, the CDR3 has 14 residues. CDR3 DNA only is kept here, 42 bases in frame from base 1. CDR1 and CDR2 (LGHDT, YNNKEL) derive from the germline V gene (reference sequence). At the junction V is shortened by 5 bases and J by 7 bases; bases outside the gene matches: 7.

The V and J genes are TRBV3-1 (or the pseudogene TRBV3-2) and TRBJ2-7, with TRBD1 matching 11 junction bases. The sequence came from a man aged 55-75 years with COVID-19, enrolled during active disease. The sequenced sample was peripheral blood. CDR3 protein: CASSRGTGGGEQYF. The DNA reads TGTGCCAGCAGCAGGGGGACAGGGGGTGGGGAGCAGTACTTC.